This entry describes one TCR beta chain. Trimming took 1 base from V and 2 from J, leaving 4 bases between them. From germline, CDR1 is MGHRA and CDR2 YSYEKL. The CDR3 extends over 13 amino acids. Some clones are missing from TCRdb's copy, which holds only in-frame ones; the method was immunoSEQ multiplex PCR. This sample has roughly 55,000 clones, with about 96% found just once. The data derive from a study of control samples from healthy donors and cancer patients. This receptor was identified in a young woman in good health. The specimen sequenced was blood. The V gene is TRBV4-1, the J gene TRBJ2-3; D is undetermined. In DNA, the CDR3 is TGCGCCAGCAGCCAAGTTTCCACAGATACGCAGTATTTT. It encodes CASSQVSTDTQYF.